Below, 10 T cell receptor beta chains from the same sample are listed, as sequenced in a study of CD8 T cells in ankylosing spondylitis. TCRdb processed the 5' RACE reads anew with MiXCR; each CDR3 protein has one entry. Of 110,000 to 150,000 distinct CDR3 sequences in the sample, roughly 8.4% were seen once. The sequenced material came from synovial fluid, either unsorted or a sorted T cell fraction (not recorded which). These receptors were taken from a male donor with ankylosing spondylitis.

In its sample, this clonotype was seen many times. The chain recombines TRBV24-1 with TRBJ2-4; D is tentatively TRBD1 or TRBD2 (5 bases each). This CDR3 is 17 amino acids long. The V gene's germline CDR1 is KGHDR and CDR2 SFDVKD. V gave up 4 bases and J gave up 7 bases, with 22 bases separating them. The CDR3 DNA sequence: TGTGCCACCAGTGACTCCGGGGACCCGGTTAAGCTTAACATTCAGTACTTC. It codes for CATSDSGDPVKLNIQYF.

The J gene is TRBJ1-3, the V gene TRBV28; D unresolved. Trimming took off 2 bases at V and 4 bases at J, with 3 bases between the two ends. CDR3 length equals 12 residues. Germline assignment: CDR1 MDHEN and CDR2 SYDVKM. The CDR3 sequence: CASSLRGNTIYF. The CDR3 DNA is TGTGCCAGCAGTTTACGGGGAAACACCATATATTTT.

This clonotype came up a few times. The gene calls are TRBV20-1 and TRBJ1-1; D unclear. The length of the CDR3 is 15 residues. Germline assignment: CDR1 DFQATT and CDR2 SNEGSKA (reference sequence). Trimming stripped 4 bases from V and 3 bases from J, with 18 bases between. The CDR3 coding sequence is TGCAGTGCTACCTCCGACCATAAGTCATACACTGAAGCTTTCTTT. It specifies CSATSDHKSYTEAFF.

The chain links TRBV6-5 to TRBJ1-4, with unresolved D. Germline V gives CDR1 MNHEY, CDR2 SVGAGI. Deletions cut 0 bases from V and 5 bases from J, with 10 bases between. The CDR3 spans 15 residues. This CDR3 reads CASSYSGSPNEKLFF. The CDR3 DNA reads TGTGCCAGCAGTTACTCGGGCAGCCCGAATGAAAAACTGTTTTTT.

The rearrangement uses TRBV5-4 and TRBJ2-3; D is unresolved. This CDR3 spans 11 amino acids. The V and J ends lost 2 bases and 9 bases respectively, with 7 bases between them. From germline, CDR1 is SGHNT and CDR2 YYREEE (reference sequence). The CDR3 nucleotides are TGTGCCAGCAGCTTACGGTCGACGCAGTATTTT. This sequence encodes CASSLRSTQYF. The full variable domain, in which reference TRBV5-4 and TRBJ2-3 provide the parts outside the CDR3, is ETGVTQSPTHLIKTRGQQVTLRCSSQSGHNTVSWYQQALGQGPQFIFQYYREEENGRGNFPPRFSGLQFPNYSSELNVNALELDDSALYLCASSLRSTQYFGPGTRLTVL.

This clonotype was picked up a small number of times. The V gene is TRBV20-1, the J gene TRBJ2-3; TRBD2 aligns across 13 bases. There are 14 residues in the CDR3. Per the germline V gene, CDR1 is DFQATT and CDR2 is SNEGSKA (reference sequence). V was pared by 3 bases and J by 3 bases, with 0 bases of the junction left unmatched. The CDR3 reads CSARGLAGTDTQYF. CDR3 nucleotide sequence: TGCAGTGCTAGGGGACTAGCGGGGACAGATACGCAGTATTTT.

This clonotype was seen repeatedly, ten times or more. This sequence joins TRBV20-1 and TRBJ1-6, with D possibly matching TRBD1 (5 bases). Germline-derived CDR1 and CDR2 are DFQATT and SNEGSKA (reference sequence). V lost 0 bases to trimming and J lost 8 bases, with 14 bases between them. The CDR3 is 15 residues long. The CDR3 region is CSARDLTGRDSPLHF. DNA for the CDR3: TGCAGTGCTAGAGATCTAACAGGTCGGGATTCACCCCTCCACTTT.

This clonotype occurred many times. This sequence joins TRBV5-1 and TRBJ1-2, with 8 bases lining up with TRBD1. Germline CDR1 and CDR2: SGHRS and YFSETQ. This CDR3 has 14 amino acids. The V and J ends lost 5 bases and 7 bases, in that order; junction bases with no gene match: 10. CDR3: CASRQNGQGGGYTF. DNA for the CDR3: TGCGCCAGCAGACAAAATGGACAGGGTGGTGGCTACACCTTC.

This clonotype was counted only a few times. The chain joins TRBV2 to TRBJ2-5, with a possible D match to TRBD1 (6 bases). Trimming took 3 bases from V and 5 from J, leaving 10 bases between them. The CDR3 runs 13 residues. The germline V gene encodes CDR1 SNHLY and CDR2 FYNNEI. For the CDR3, the DNA is TGTGCCAGCAGTGACCAGGGGCGGGAGACCCAGTACTTC. This gives the protein CASSDQGRETQYF.

In the case of this clonotype: A read error may explain this, as a much larger clone is one base away. The rearrangement links TRBV11-1 to TRBJ2-1; D gene unclear. Germline assignment: CDR1 SGHAT and CDR2 FQDESV (reference sequence). The CDR3 spans 12 residues. V dropped 5 bases and J dropped 2 bases, with 4 bases sitting between them. The CDR3 sequence is CASSAPYNEQFF. The CDR3 DNA sequence: TGTGCCAGCAGCGCCCCCTACAATGAGCAGTTCTTC.